The present entry profiles one T cell receptor (beta chain) with its context. Its target is not known. The data belong to a study of response to subunit inactivated influenza vaccine. Overall study findings and caveats: Authors proposed each seasonal influenza vaccination draws in few new T cells.

TCRdb independently ran MiXCR on the RT-PCR reads; one entry per CDR3 protein. The repertoire holds about half a million distinct CDR3 sequences, with about 25% as singletons. The CDR3 sequence is 12 residues long. The V and J ends lost 3 bases and 8 bases, in that order; junction bases with no gene match: 3. CDR1 is LGHDT and CDR2 is YNNKEL in the germline V gene (reference sequence). The chain carries TRBV3-1 and TRBJ1-2; 7 nucleotides agree with TRBD1. This receptor was identified in a man aged 45-60 years who received an inactivated influenza vaccine. Sequenced material: CD4+ T cells sorted from PBMCs, taken 4 to 6 days after vaccination. The CDR3 reads CASSQGGGGYTF. The CDR3 bases are TGTGCCAGCAGCCAGGGAGGGGGCGGCTACACCTTC.